These 24 T cell receptor beta chains were all obtained from the same sample, sequenced in a study of CD8+CD57+ T cells in acquired aplastic anemia. Genomic DNA was employed as the template in profiling TCR beta VDJ and CDR3. A single record per CDR3 protein comes from TCRdb applying MiXCR to the reads. The sample yields some 410,000 distinct CDR3 sequences, 55% to 75% seen once. The sample comprised sorted CD4+, CD8+, or CD8+CD57+ T cells (not recorded which) from PBMCs. The receptors here all came from a human donor in good health, serving as a control.

The chain links TRBV7-9 to TRBJ1-6; D uncertain. Germline CDR1 and CDR2: SEHNR and FQNEAQ (reference sequence). Trimming took off 0 bases at V and 15 bases at J, with 12 bases between the two ends. This CDR3 has 13 residues. In DNA, the CDR3 is TGTGCCAGCAGCTTAGCTTCCGACTTCAGCCTCCACTTT. Encoded protein: CASSLASDFSLHF.

This clonotype was seen once. The genes are TRBV11-1 and TRBJ2-7; D is unresolved. The CDR3 is 14 residues long. Trimming took off 1 base at V and 1 base at J, with 8 bases between the two ends. The germline CDR1 and CDR2 sequences are SGHAT and FQDESV (reference sequence). For the CDR3, the DNA is TGTGCCAGCAGCTTAGTCGGGTGTTCCTACGAGCAGTACTTC. The encoded protein is CASSLVGCSYEQYF.

V usage is TRBV3-1 and J usage is TRBJ2-7, with 8 bases identical to TRBD2. The CDR3 is made up of 12 amino acids. With V trimmed by 2 bases and J by 8 bases, 2 bases remained unmatched. The V gene's germline CDR1 is LGHDT and CDR2 YNNKEL (reference sequence). The chain's CDR3 is CASSQSGGQQYF. The CDR3 DNA follows: TGTGCCAGCAGCCAAAGCGGGGGTCAGCAGTACTTC.

This clonotype was seen ten or more times. The rearrangement links TRBV5-6 to TRBJ2-5, with TRBD1 identical over 7 bases. In germline, CDR1 is SGHDT, CDR2 YYEEEE. Losses at the gene ends were 3 bases for V and 1 base for J; bases not matched to a gene: 0. The CDR3 contains 13 residues. CDR3 in amino acids: CASSWDSQETQYF. The DNA for the CDR3 is TGTGCCAGCAGCTGGGACAGCCAAGAGACCCAGTACTTC.

This clonotype was observed many times. J is TRBJ1-5 and V is TRBV7-2; 8 bases agree with TRBD1. CDR1 is SGHTA and CDR2 is FQGNSA in the germline V gene. This CDR3 is 14 amino acids long. The J segment lost 9 bases and the V segment lost 4 bases, leaving 8 bases of the junction unmatched. The CDR3 is CASSSRQGQGPQHF. For the CDR3, the DNA is TGTGCCAGCAGCTCAAGACAGGGGCAGGGGCCCCAGCATTTT.

This clonotype was found many times. V gene TRBV5-1 combines with J gene TRBJ1-1; 7 bases line up with TRBD1. Germline-derived CDR1 and CDR2 are SGHRS and YFSETQ. The V segment lost 4 bases and the J segment 6 bases; nucleotides outside the gene matches: 6. This CDR3 region has 13 residues. This CDR3 reads CASSASQGAEAFF. The CDR3, as DNA: TGCGCCAGCAGCGCTAGCCAGGGGGCTGAAGCTTTCTTT.

This clonotype came up a few times. The rearrangement uses TRBV10-3 and TRBJ1-6, with TRBD1 as a possible D gene (6 bases). V lost 0 bases, J lost 6 bases, and 9 bases lay in between. The length of the CDR3 is 15 residues. Germline V gene lookup returns CDR1 ENHRY and CDR2 SYGVKD. The CDR3 here is CAISESTGSNSPLHF. CDR3 nucleotides: TGTGCCATCAGTGAGTCGACAGGCAGTAATTCACCCCTCCACTTT.

The chain couples TRBV9 to TRBJ1-1; 7 bases fit TRBD1. Trimming took 4 bases from V and 14 from J; bases not matched to a gene: 14. The CDR3 loop spans 13 amino acids. Germline loops: CDR1 SGDLS, CDR2 YYNGEE. This CDR3 reads CASSLGTGEAFFF. CDR3 bases: TGTGCCAGCAGCTTAGGTACAGGGGAGGCATTCTTCTTT. Full variable domain (rest looked up from reference TRBV9 and TRBJ1-1): DSGVTQTPKHLITATGQRVTLRCSPRSGDLSVYWYQQSLDQGLQFLIQYYNGEERAKGNILERFSAQQFPDLHSELNLSSLELGDSALYFCASSLGTGEAFFFGQGTRLTVV.

The genes are TRBV2 and TRBJ1-1, with a weak D call TRBD1 (5 bases). Trimming took 4 bases from V and 2 from J, leaving 17 bases between them. CDR1 and CDR2 (germline): SNHLY, FYNNEI. CDR3 size: 16 residues. CDR3 region: CASSAGLAGGNTEAFF. The CDR3 nucleotides read TGTGCCAGCAGTGCGGGACTAGCGGGGGGAAACACTGAAGCTTTCTTT.

V usage is TRBV29-1 and J usage is TRBJ1-2, with TRBD1 matching 7 bases. The junction had 13 bases not matched to a gene; V was cut back by 5 bases and J by 4 bases. The CDR3 loop spans 15 amino acids. CDR1 is SQVTM and CDR2 is ANQGSEA in the germline V gene. The CDR3 protein is CSVRGTGELGYGYTF. CDR3 nucleotide sequence: TGCAGCGTTAGGGGAACAGGGGAGCTAGGCTATGGCTACACCTTC.

Turning to this clonotype: The CDR3 does not end in the conserved phenylalanine or tryptophan, so this is likely a read error. Because the CDR3's place on the DNA is in doubt, the DNA is left out and the CDR3 is given as listed by TCRdb. The rearrangement joins TRBV19 to TRBJ1-3; whether TRBD1, the table's D call, matches the DNA was not checked. The CDR3 spans 16 residues, counting both ends. The V gene's germline CDR1 is LNHDA and CDR2 SQIVND (reference sequence). CDR3 sequence reads: CASTPGGQGASPLHFV.

V is TRBV9 and J is TRBJ2-5; unclear D gene. Trimming removed 3 bases from V and 11 bases from J, with 23 bases in between. This CDR3 contains 15 residues. Per the germline V gene, CDR1 is SGDLS and CDR2 is YYNGEE. CDR3 amino acids: CASSARNEQIFGQYF. The DNA of the CDR3 is TGTGCCAGCAGCGCTAGAAATGAGCAGATCTTCGGGCAGTACTTC.

Concerning this clonotype: The junction and the germline gene differ at one end; a read error may be behind it. The gene calls are TRBV7-2 and TRBJ2-5; D is ambiguous. The germline gives CDR1 SGHTA, CDR2 FQGNSA. The CDR3 sequence is 13 residues long. This chain's CDR3 is CASSLAFNSPLHF. In DNA form, the CDR3 reads TGTGCCAGCAGCTTAGCCTTCAATTCACCCCTGCACTTT.

This clonotype occurred once. The chain links TRBV20-1 to TRBJ2-3, with D possibly matching TRBD1 (6 bases). CDR1 and CDR2 (germline): DFQATT, SNEGSKA (reference sequence). V was clipped by 2 bases and J by 6 bases, with 12 bases between them. There are 13 residues in the CDR3. This CDR3 is CSARNRVADTQYF. The CDR3 coding sequence is TGCAGTGCTAGAAACAGGGTGGCGGATACGCAGTATTTT.

This clonotype was counted at least ten times. The chain combines TRBV3-1 with TRBJ1-2, with 8 bases identical to TRBD1. Germline assignment: CDR1 LGHDT and CDR2 YNNKEL (reference sequence). The CDR3 length is 14 residues. The junction had 9 bases not matched to a gene; V was cut back by 4 bases and J by 8 bases. CDR3 residues: CASSPTGAPLGYTF. The CDR3 DNA follows: TGTGCCAGCAGCCCGACAGGGGCGCCTTTGGGCTACACCTTC.

This clonotype was counted ten times or more. The chain uses TRBV20-1 and TRBJ1-5; 8 nucleotides line up with TRBD1. The CDR3 is made up of 15 amino acids. Germline lookup yields CDR1 DFQATT and CDR2 SNEGSKA (reference sequence). V was pared by 3 bases and J by 5 bases, with 9 bases of the junction left unmatched. The CDR3 here is CSARAWGTGDQPQHF. The CDR3 DNA sequence: TGCAGTGCTAGGGCTTGGGGGACAGGAGATCAGCCCCAGCATTTT.

As concerns this clonotype: An end of the junction does not agree with germline; a read error may underlie this. This chain joins TRBV6-5 and TRBJ2-6; no clear D gene. The CDR3 covers 14 residues. Germline CDR1 is MNHEY and CDR2 is SVGAGI. The CDR3 DNA follows: TGTGCCAGCAGTTACTCCTCTGGGCCCGACGTCTTGACTTTC. This sequence encodes CASSYSSGPDVLTF.

This clonotype was observed a single time. The V call is TRBV7-9, the J call TRBJ1-2; tentatively, D is TRBD1 (5 bases). The CDR3 length is 13 residues. From germline, CDR1 is SEHNR and CDR2 FQNEAQ (reference sequence). Trimming cost V 0 bases and J 7 bases, with 9 bases left between them. For the CDR3, the DNA is TGTGCCAGCAGCTTAGCAGGGGATCCTGGCTACACCTTC. This sequence encodes CASSLAGDPGYTF.

This chain joins TRBV12-3 or TRBV12-4 and TRBJ1-4; TRBD1 might be the D (5 bases). This CDR3 region has 13 residues. V dropped 11 bases and J dropped 3 bases, with 13 bases sitting between them. CDR3 region: CACGFRANEKLFF. The CDR3 bases are TGTGCCTGCGGCTTCAGGGCTAATGAAAAACTGTTTTTT.

This chain links TRBV7-9 with TRBJ2-1; 12 positions match TRBD2. The CDR3 length is 15 residues. The trim removed 4 bases at V and 8 bases at J, leaving 6 bases unmatched. The germline V gene encodes CDR1 SEHNR and CDR2 FQNEAQ (reference sequence). CDR3 bases: TGTGCCAGCAGCTCCCCAGGACTAGCGGGACATGAGCAGTTCTTC. Translated: CASSSPGLAGHEQFF.

This clonotype is a singleton in its sample. Sequence at one end of the junction differs from germline and may be a read error. The chain carries TRBV20-1 and TRBJ1-1; D is uncertain. There are 11 residues in the CDR3. CDR1 and CDR2 from the germline V gene are DFQATT and SNEGSKA (reference sequence). For the CDR3, the DNA is TGCAGTGCTAGAGTAGGACCTGAAGGTTTCTTT. Its protein is CSARVGPEGFF.

This clonotype has only one observation. This CDR3 reads CASSQDMNTGAFFF. Written as DNA, the CDR3 is TGTGCCAGCAGTCAGGACATGAACACTGGGGCTTTCTTTTTT. The chain carries TRBV9 and TRBJ2-2; perhaps TRBD1 as D (5 bases). Germline V gene lookup returns CDR1 SGDLS and CDR2 YYNGEE. V was pared by 5 bases and J by 17 bases, with 25 bases between. There are 14 residues in the CDR3. Complete variable domain (other parts from reference TRBV9 and TRBJ2-2): DSGVTQTPKHLITATGQRVTLRCSPRSGDLSVYWYQQSLDQGLQFLIQYYNGEERAKGNILERFSAQQFPDLHSELNLSSLELGDSALYFCASSQDMNTGAFFFGEGSRLTVL.

The rearrangement links TRBV5-5 to TRBJ2-3; D might be TRBD2 (6 bases). With 3 bases removed from V and 2 bases from J, the gap between germline ends came to 16 bases. Germline loops: CDR1 SGHKS, CDR2 YYEKEE (reference sequence). The CDR3 length is 16 residues. The CDR3 DNA reads TGTGCCAGCAGCTCGGAGGGCTGCGTTTCCACAGATACGCAGTATTTT. Translation gives CASSSEGCVSTDTQYF.

The chain joins TRBV5-6 to TRBJ2-5; 7 bases are a match to TRBD1. The CDR3 consists of 18 residues. Trimming cost V 4 bases and J 5 bases; bases outside gene matches: 20. CDR1 and CDR2 from the germline V gene are SGHDT and YYEEEE. Here the CDR3 DNA reads TGTGCCAGCAGCGACAAGCCGCCCCGGGACAGAGGGCTGGAGACCCAGTACTTC. It encodes CASSDKPPRDRGLETQYF.